This T cell receptor beta chain was profiled in a study of cytomegalovirus exposure and HLA in healthy donors. General study results and limits: Later, an analysis found that common viral pathogens appeared to be linked with several of the most significant clusters.

13 Jbeta primers and 60 Vbeta primers were used for the PCR. The data were produced by immunoSEQ multiplex PCR, yet TCRdb's version contains in-frame clones alone and is incomplete. The sample holds approximately 200,000 clones, roughly 84% seen once. For this clone: Its antigen is undetermined.

The V end was cut by 3 bases, the J end by 7 bases, with 16 bases between. In germline, CDR1 is SGHDT, CDR2 YYEEEE. The CDR3 runs 14 residues. This clonotype was sampled from a girl aged 5-17 years in good health and CMV-seronegative. The V call is TRBV5-6, the J call TRBJ1-2; D is possibly TRBD1 (6 bases). The sequenced sample consisted of PBMCs. The CDR3 DNA follows: TGTGCCAGCAGCTCGGGGCCGAGAGGGGGTGGCTACACCTTC. It specifies CASSSGPRGGGYTF.